These 5 T cell receptor beta chains were sequenced from one sample in a study of vaccination effects on CD4 cells after COVID-19. Expansion of antigen-specific CD4+ T cells with viral peptide pools was carried out by the ViraFEST assay before sequencing. Upon completion of under eleven days in culture, CD4+ T cells were isolated. The table came from immunoSEQ multiplex PCR; TCRdb's copy has only in-frame clones and leaves some out. The sample carries tens of thousands of clones, about 70% recorded once. These receptors are not linked to any known antigen. The source was CD4+ T cells from PBMCs cultured with HCoV-229E spike peptides, collected before COVID-19 vaccination. These receptors were collected from a human donor who received a COVID-19 vaccine.

This chain connects TRBV6-5 to TRBJ1-1, with D uncertain. Germline V lookup: CDR1 MNHEY, CDR2 SVGAGI. The germline V and J ends were trimmed by 2 bases and 3 bases, with 13 bases remaining between them. The CDR3 sequence is 15 residues long. The CDR3 bases are TGTGCCAGCAGTTACCTCCGGCGGGAATACACTGAAGCTTTCTTT. This gives the protein CASSYLRREYTEAFF.

This rearrangement joins TRBV19 to TRBJ2-5; D tentatively reads TRBD1 or TRBD2 (5 bases each). V lost 6 bases and J lost 2, with 16 bases in between. CDR1 is LNHDA, CDR2 SQIVND, per germline (reference sequence). CDR3 length equals 15 residues. The CDR3 nucleotides are TGTGCCAGTAGCGATCGGGGCAGCGGACAAGAGACCCAGTACTTC. This sequence encodes CASSDRGSGQETQYF.

The chain employs TRBV18 and TRBJ1-3, with TRBD1 identical over 8 bases. In germline, CDR1 is KGHSH, CDR2 LQKENI. V shed 1 base, J shed 1 base, and the junction held 0 bases outside the gene matches. The CDR3 sequence is 15 residues long. CDR3 DNA: TGTGCCAGCTCACCACGGACAGGGTCTGGAAACACCATATATTTT. Its protein is CASSPRTGSGNTIYF.

This rearrangement joins TRBV7-3 to TRBJ2-1, with 7 bases matching TRBD2. The V gene end was trimmed by 4 bases and the J gene end by 8 bases; junction bases not matched to a gene: 5. Germline CDR1 reads SGHTA; CDR2 reads FQGTGA. There are 13 residues in the CDR3. CDR3 sequence reads: CASSSLGGYEQFF. As DNA, the CDR3 is TGTGCCAGCAGCTCCTTGGGGGGGTATGAGCAGTTCTTC.

This chain connects TRBV4-1 to TRBJ2-2; the D is unclear. Trimming left V 1 base short and J 4 bases short, with 16 bases between. This CDR3 comprises 17 residues. Germline V gives CDR1 MGHRA, CDR2 YSYEKL. The CDR3 DNA reads TGCGCCAGCAGCCAAGGGTGGGGTAGCTCTAGCACCGGGGAGCTGTTTTTT. Its protein is CASSQGWGSSSTGELFF.